This T cell receptor (beta chain) originates from a study of T cell responses to AZD1222 COVID-19 vaccine. Study summary: Combined were second doses at about 4 or about 12 weeks. The study's findings and limits: Only six or seven AZD1222 recipients tested seropositive at baseline.

Within the sample, this clone is medium-sized (0.01 to 0.1%). Antigen: not known. V lost 3 bases, J lost 5 bases, and 12 bases stayed unmatched. In germline, CDR1 is MNHNS, CDR2 SASEGT. The CDR3 loop spans 16 amino acids. Sequencing was performed with immunoSEQ multiplex PCR; in TCRdb, only in-frame clones are kept and a portion is missing. The table records approximately 100,000 clones, more than 90% of them present only once. The sample was peripheral blood, taken on day 0 of AZD1222 vaccination. The gene calls are TRBV6-1 and TRBJ2-7; 8 bases map to TRBD1. This sequence was found in an adult in good health. Here the CDR3 DNA reads TGTGCCAGCAGTGATTCCTCCGGGACAGGCAACGACGAGCAGTACTTC. Translated: CASSDSSGTGNDEQYF.